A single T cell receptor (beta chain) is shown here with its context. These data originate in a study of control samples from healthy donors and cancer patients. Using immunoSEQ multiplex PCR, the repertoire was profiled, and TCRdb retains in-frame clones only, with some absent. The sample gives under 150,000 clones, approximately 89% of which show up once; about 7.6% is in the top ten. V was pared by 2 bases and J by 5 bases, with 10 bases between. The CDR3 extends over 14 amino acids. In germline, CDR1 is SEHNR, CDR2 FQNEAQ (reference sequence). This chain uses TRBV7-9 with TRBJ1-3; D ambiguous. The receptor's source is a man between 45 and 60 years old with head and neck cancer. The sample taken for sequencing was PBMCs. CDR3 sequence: CASSLYDGRNTIYF. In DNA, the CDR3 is TGTGCCAGCAGCTTATACGACGGACGAAACACCATATATTTT.